Each of the 9 T cell receptor beta chains below was sequenced from the same sample in a study of blood T cells in healthy people across ages. The second PCR ran roughly 6 to 11 cycles with a sample-barcoded 5' primer and J-beta primers. Each CDR3 protein gets one entry after TCRdb re-called the 5' RACE reads with MiXCR. The sample consists of 500,000 to 700,000 distinct CDR3 sequences, about 28% of them appearing once. Input material: blood. These receptors were collected from an elderly woman in good health.

For this clonotype: A read error is possible here, since a much larger clone lies one base away. The V call is TRBV5-1, the J call TRBJ2-6; D uncertain. The CDR3 is 15 amino acids. The germline V gene has CDR1 SGHRS and CDR2 YFSETQ. CDR3 sequence reads: CVSIPTPGGANVLTF. DNA of the CDR3: TGCGTCAGCATCCCGACCCCAGGAGGGGCCAACGTCCTGACTTTC. Using reference TRBV5-1 and TRBJ2-6 for the parts outside the CDR3, the full variable domain is KAGVTQTPRYLIKTRGQQVTLSCSPISGHRSVSWYQQTPGQGLQFLFEYFSETQRNKGNFPGRFSGRQFSNSRSEMNVSTLELGDSALYLCVSIPTPGGANVLTFGAGSRLTVL.

This clonotype was seen a few times. This may come from a read error, since a much larger clone is one base off. The rearrangement joins TRBV6-4 to TRBJ2-5, with a weak D call TRBD2 (5 bases). Germline CDR1 and CDR2: MRHNA and SNTAGT. Deletions cut 4 bases from V and 11 bases from J, with 17 bases between. This CDR3 spans 13 amino acids. CDR3 sequence reads: CASSAELGGEQYF. CDR3 in DNA: TGTGCCAGCAGTGCCGAACTAGGCGGTGAGCAGTACTTC.

This clonotype was counted a few times. The rearrangement joins TRBV5-6 to TRBJ1-2; perhaps TRBD1 as D (6 bases). The CDR3 totals 14 residues. The V end lost 1 base, the J end lost 8 bases, and 15 bases lay between the germline ends. CDR1 and CDR2 from the germline V gene are SGHDT and YYEEEE. The DNA of the CDR3 is TGTGCCAGCAGCTTGCGGGGGCGCGAAAGCGGCTACACCTTC. Translating gives CASSLRGRESGYTF.

Note on this clonotype: A much bigger clone sits one base away, suggesting this may be a read error. V usage is TRBV2 and J usage is TRBJ2-3; maybe TRBD1 (6 bases). The V end was cut by 0 bases, the J end by 4 bases, with 14 bases between. Germline CDR1 reads SNHLY; CDR2 reads FYNNEI. The CDR3 has 16 residues. The CDR3: CASSEASNRVSDTQYF. CDR3 nucleotide sequence: TGTGCCAGCAGTGAAGCGTCTAACAGGGTTTCAGATACGCAGTATTTT.

This clonotype was counted at least ten times. The chain carries TRBV28 and TRBJ2-5, with D possibly matching TRBD1 (7 bases). CDR3 length equals 16 residues. Germline lookup yields CDR1 MDHEN and CDR2 SYDVKM. The V end was cut by 6 bases, the J end by 3 bases, with 20 bases between. The CDR3 DNA follows: TGTGCCAGCAGGAGGGGGGCGGGACAGCAAGAAGAGACCCAGTACTTC. Amino acids: CASRRGAGQQEETQYF.

This clonotype appeared many times. The chain uses TRBV4-1 and TRBJ1-5, with D uncertain. The CDR3 has 16 residues. Germline V gene lookup returns CDR1 MGHRA and CDR2 YSYEKL. V gave up 0 bases and J gave up 3 bases, with 12 bases separating them. The CDR3 loop is CASSQDSSGPNQPQHF. For the CDR3, the DNA is TGCGCCAGCAGCCAAGATTCGTCGGGCCCCAATCAGCCCCAGCATTTT.

This chain links TRBV6-6 with TRBJ2-4; TRBD2 might be the D (7 bases). Germline lookup yields CDR1 MNHNY and CDR2 SVGAGI (reference sequence). The CDR3 runs to 13 residues. V dropped 6 bases and J dropped 13 bases, with 19 bases sitting between them. The CDR3 DNA reads TGTGCCAGCAGGTATGGGGGGGCCAGTGAGCAGTACTTC. Its protein is CASRYGGASEQYF.

In this sample, this clonotype turned up many times. V and J are TRBV5-1 and TRBJ2-7; D is ambiguous. Trimming left V 1 base short and J 3 bases short, with 8 bases between. This CDR3 is 13 amino acids long. Germline CDR1 is SGHRS and CDR2 is YFSETQ. In nucleotides, the CDR3 is TGCGCCAGCAGCTTGAACAGCTTCTACGAGCAGTACTTC. This translates into CASSLNSFYEQYF.

This clonotype was counted a single time. A much larger clone sits a single nucleotide away, making a read error possible. This sequence joins TRBV20-1 and TRBJ2-5; TRBD1 matches 7 bases. This CDR3 has 16 amino acids. Germline CDR1 reads DFQATT; CDR2 reads SNEGSKA (reference sequence). As DNA, the CDR3 is TGCAGTGCTAGAGATCCACGGACAGGATACTGGGAGATCCAGTACTTC. Protein product: CSARDPRTGYWEIQYF.